One and the same sample provided the 9 T cell receptor beta chains below, sequenced in a study of blood T cell repertoires in COVID-19. Assay: immunoSEQ multiplex PCR; the TCRdb copy retains only in-frame clones and omits some. The sample records roughly 100,000 clones, about 89% being singletons. Sequences were obtained from peripheral blood. The receptors derive from a man in his fifties or sixties with acute or convalescent COVID-19.

The CDR3 reads CASSQDRDRANQPQHF. CDR3 DNA: TGCGCCAGCAGCCAAGACCGGGACAGAGCAAATCAGCCCCAGCATTTT. The rearrangement joins TRBV4-1 to TRBJ1-5; 7 nucleotides line up with TRBD1. Losses at the gene ends were 0 bases for V and 4 bases for J; bases not matched to a gene: 6. This CDR3 region has 16 residues. In germline, CDR1 is MGHRA, CDR2 YSYEKL.

This sequence joins TRBV2 and TRBJ1-4, with D possibly being TRBD1 (6 bases). The germline V gene encodes CDR1 SNHLY and CDR2 FYNNEI. This CDR3 contains 15 residues. V shed 6 bases and J shed 5 bases, with 16 bases lying between them. The CDR3 DNA is TGTGCCAGCAGCATGGTAGGGACACTGAATGAAAAACTGTTTTTT. Protein sequence: CASSMVGTLNEKLFF.

The chain carries TRBV5-4 and TRBJ1-1, with TRBD1 identical over 8 bases. Germline V gene lookup returns CDR1 SGHNT and CDR2 YYREEE (reference sequence). V was clipped by 0 bases and J by 0 bases; unmatched bases: 1. The length of the CDR3 is 15 residues. CDR3 bases: TGTGCCAGCAGCTTGGCAGGGGGCCTGAACACTGAAGCTTTCTTT. It codes for CASSLAGGLNTEAFF.

The V and J genes are TRBV19 and TRBJ2-3, with 10 positions matching TRBD2. The CDR3 loop spans 15 amino acids. Looked up from germline, CDR1 is LNHDA and CDR2 is SQIVND (reference sequence). Germline trimming cut 5 bases from V and 3 bases from J; bases unmatched to any gene: 5. The CDR3 loop is CASSPLAGMTDTQYF. The DNA for the CDR3 is TGTGCCAGTAGTCCACTAGCGGGGATGACAGATACGCAGTATTTT.

This clone came up once. This chain links TRBV19 with TRBJ1-2, with D unclear. The V gene lost 7 bases and the J gene lost 4 bases, with 22 bases spanning the gap. The CDR3 has 16 amino acids. The germline V gene has CDR1 LNHDA and CDR2 SQIVND (reference sequence). CDR3 nucleotides: TGTGCCAGTACCCTACGAGGAGGTGACTATGTCTATGGCTACACCTTC. Its translation: CASTLRGGDYVYGYTF.

The chain recombines TRBV15 with TRBJ2-3; 13 bases match TRBD2. V shed 5 bases and J 14 bases; nucleotides not matched to a gene: 13. Germline CDR1 reads LNHNV; CDR2 reads YYDKDF (reference sequence). The CDR3 totals 15 residues. Here the CDR3 reads CATSGELAGGQQSYF. In DNA form, the CDR3 reads TGTGCCACCAGCGGGGAACTAGCGGGGGGGCAACAGTCGTATTTT.

The V call is TRBV7-2, the J call TRBJ1-5; D is possibly TRBD1 (6 bases). The CDR3 runs to 17 residues. The ends were cut back, 1 base at V and 0 bases at J, with 13 bases in the middle. Germline CDR1 is SGHTA and CDR2 is FQGNSA. The CDR3 region has the DNA TGTGCCAGCAGCTTAGTTCCAGGGGCCAGTAGCAATCAGCCCCAGCATTTT. Its protein product is CASSLVPGASSNQPQHF.

The chain is built from TRBV14 and TRBJ2-2, with 9 bases identical to TRBD1. Germline V lookup: CDR1 SGHDN, CDR2 FVKESK. This CDR3 has 16 residues. V gave up 3 bases and J gave up 4 bases; unmatched junction bases: 6. The CDR3 is CASSQTGQGFTGELFF. The DNA for the CDR3 is TGTGCCAGCAGCCAGACGGGACAGGGTTTCACCGGGGAGCTGTTTTTT.

V is TRBV28 and J is TRBJ2-7; D ambiguous. This CDR3 has 13 residues. V lost 6 bases, J lost 5 bases, and 14 bases lay in between. CDR1 is MDHEN, CDR2 SYDVKM, per germline. The CDR3, as DNA: TGTGCCAGCAGACGCCCCGGTCCCAACGAGCAGTACTTC. Translated: CASRRPGPNEQYF.